What follows are 17 T cell receptor beta chains derived from one specimen sequenced in a study of T cell responses to AZD1222 COVID-19 vaccine. The assay was immunoSEQ multiplex PCR, and TCRdb's table has in-frame clones only and misses some. The sample includes about 100,000 clones, about 90% of them seen just once. The sample consisted of peripheral blood, taken on day 0 of MenACWY control vaccination. The receptors were sampled from an adult in good health.

The CDR3 loop is CASSPPGTGGDYEQYF. The CDR3, as DNA: TGTGCCAGCTCACCACCGGGGACAGGGGGAGACTACGAGCAGTACTTC. The chain uses TRBV18 and TRBJ2-7; 11 bases are shared with TRBD1. The CDR3 runs to 16 residues. Trimming at V came to 0 bases and at J to 3 bases, leaving 4 bases not matched to a gene. Germline loops: CDR1 KGHSH, CDR2 LQKENI. The full variable domain, its missing parts supplied by reference TRBV18 and TRBJ2-7, is NAGVMQNPRHLVRRRGQEARLRCSPMKGHSHVYWYRQLPEEGLKFMVYLQKENIIDESGMPKERFSAEFPKEGPSILRIQQVVRGDSAAYFCASSPPGTGGDYEQYFGPGTRLTVT.

This clone was observed a single time. The chain recombines TRBV9 with TRBJ2-3; D is undetermined. The V end lost 0 bases, the J end lost 3 bases, and 8 bases lay between the germline ends. The CDR3 totals 14 residues. CDR1 SGDLS and CDR2 YYNGEE come from the germline V gene. The CDR3 region has the DNA TGTGCCAGCAGCGTAGAGCCTAGGACAGATACGCAGTATTTT. Encoded protein: CASSVEPRTDTQYF.

The rearrangement uses TRBV28 and TRBJ1-5; D gene ambiguous. In germline, CDR1 is MDHEN, CDR2 SYDVKM. CDR3 length: 13 residues. V was cut by 6 bases and J by 2 bases, with 8 bases left in between. The CDR3 reads CASSPFRNQPQHF. The CDR3, as DNA: TGTGCCAGCAGCCCCTTCCGCAATCAGCCCCAGCATTTT.

The CDR3 reads CASSTTDRAYSYTF. For the CDR3, the DNA is TGTGCCAGCAGCACCACGGACAGGGCGTATAGCTACACCTTC. The chain has TRBV7-9 and TRBJ1-2; 8 bases are a match to TRBD1. Germline V lookup: CDR1 SEHNR, CDR2 FQNEAQ (reference sequence). With V trimmed by 5 bases and J by 9 bases, 11 bases remained unmatched. The CDR3 has 14 residues.

J is TRBJ1-2 and V is TRBV24-1; D is undetermined. The CDR3 consists of 14 residues. V was shortened by 4 bases and J by 6 bases, with 14 bases between the two germline ends. Germline V lookup: CDR1 KGHDR, CDR2 SFDVKD. The CDR3 region has the DNA TGTGCCACCAGTGACCCCGCAAGGGTCCATGGCTACACCTTC. It is translated as CATSDPARVHGYTF.

This clone was counted only a few times. The chain recombines TRBV7-9 with TRBJ1-1, with unresolved D. The germline V and J ends were trimmed by 4 bases and 5 bases, with 11 bases remaining between them. CDR3 length: 13 amino acids. Germline CDR1 is SEHNR and CDR2 is FQNEAQ (reference sequence). CDR3 in amino acids: CASSSPRRTEAFF. In DNA form, the CDR3 reads TGTGCCAGCAGCTCACCGAGAAGGACTGAAGCTTTCTTT. Together with reference TRBV7-9 and TRBJ1-1, the CDR3 gives the full variable domain: DTGVSQNPRHKITKRGQNVTFRCDPISEHNRLYWYRQTLGQGPEFLTYFQNEAQLEKSRLLSDRFSAERPKGSFSTLEIQRTEQGDSAMYLCASSSPRRTEAFFGQGTRLTVV.

The chain links TRBV11-2 to TRBJ2-7; 11 bases fit TRBD1. The J segment lost 5 bases and the V segment lost 4 bases, leaving 7 bases of the junction unmatched. Germline CDR1 reads SGHAT; CDR2 reads FQNNGV. The CDR3 consists of 15 residues. The DNA of the CDR3 is TGTGCCAGCAGCTCGGGGACAGGGGGGTGGGACGAGCAGTACTTC. This sequence encodes CASSSGTGGWDEQYF.

The rearrangement links TRBV28 to TRBJ2-2, with 7 nucleotides matching TRBD2. The germline gives CDR1 MDHEN, CDR2 SYDVKM. The V gene end was trimmed by 5 bases and the J gene end by 4 bases; junction bases not matched to a gene: 4. The CDR3 loop spans 14 amino acids. CDR3: CASSVAGPTGELFF. The CDR3 region has the DNA TGTGCCAGCAGTGTAGCGGGCCCCACCGGGGAGCTGTTTTTT. The whole variable domain, remainder taken from reference TRBV28 and TRBJ2-2, is DVKVTQSSRYLVKRTGEKVFLECVQDMDHENMFWYRQDPGLGLRLIYFSYDVKMKEKGDIPEGYSVSREKKERFSLILESASTNQTSMYLCASSVAGPTGELFFGEGSRLTVL.

The rearrangement uses TRBV5-1 and TRBJ1-1, with no clear D. V shed 5 bases and J shed 13 bases, with 24 bases lying between them. Germline CDR1 and CDR2: SGHRS and YFSETQ. This CDR3 has 14 amino acids. CDR3 sequence reads: CASSPVDTPYWVFF. Here the CDR3 DNA reads TGCGCCAGCAGTCCCGTCGATACTCCTTATTGGGTTTTCTTT.

This sequence joins TRBV7-9 and TRBJ1-4; possibly TRBD1 for D (5 bases). The germline V and J ends were trimmed by 5 bases and 7 bases, with 14 bases remaining between them. Per germline, CDR1 SEHNR and CDR2 FQNEAQ (reference sequence). This CDR3 is built from 14 residues. In DNA, the CDR3 is TGTGCCAGCAGCCCCCGGGGGGAGCTTGAAAAACTGTTTTTT. Encoded protein: CASSPRGELEKLFF.

The chain has TRBV18 and TRBJ1-6, with D hard to call. The CDR3 extends over 15 amino acids. The germline V gene encodes CDR1 KGHSH and CDR2 LQKENI. V lost 3 bases to trimming and J lost 6 bases, with 12 bases between them. CDR3 sequence (DNA): TGTGCCAGCTCACCGAATTGGGGTGGTAATTCACCCCTCCACTTT. Protein sequence: CASSPNWGGNSPLHF.

The chain carries TRBV6-2 or TRBV6-3 and TRBJ1-5, with D uncertain. The V end was cut by 3 bases, the J end by 6 bases, with 9 bases between. This CDR3 spans 13 amino acids. The germline V gene has CDR1 MNHEY and CDR2 SVGEGT. CDR3: CASSYTGFQPQHF. The CDR3 DNA reads TGTGCCAGCAGTTATACGGGGTTTCAGCCCCAGCATTTT.

The chain couples TRBV10-2 to TRBJ1-1; possibly TRBD1 for D (5 bases). The V end lost 2 bases, the J end lost 4 bases, and 11 bases lay between the germline ends. CDR1 is WSHSY, CDR2 SAAADI, per germline. The CDR3 has 14 residues. The CDR3 DNA follows: TGCGCCAGCAGTGAGCAGGGACGGATCACTGAAGCTTTCTTT. Residues: CASSEQGRITEAFF.

CDR3 bases: TGCGCCAGCAGCCAAGGTCAAACGTTGCCTAATGAAAAACTGTTTTTT. Its translation: CASSQGQTLPNEKLFF. This chain uses TRBV4-3 with TRBJ1-4; no firm D call. CDR3 length: 16 residues. In germline, CDR1 is LGHNA, CDR2 YSLEER. V was cut by 1 base and J by 3 bases, with 12 bases left in between.

The chain employs TRBV14 and TRBJ1-2, with D maybe TRBD1 (6 bases). The CDR3 is 13 amino acids. The germline V and J ends were trimmed by 1 base and 3 bases, with 6 bases remaining between them. Germline V gene lookup returns CDR1 SGHDN and CDR2 FVKESK. In DNA, the CDR3 is TGTGCCAGCAGCCAAGGACAGGACTATGGCTACACCTTC. It translates to CASSQGQDYGYTF.

The genes are TRBV5-7 and TRBJ1-5; weak D call: TRBD1 (6 bases). TRBV5-7 is flagged as an ORF with uncertain function. V shed 6 bases and J shed 0 bases, with 19 bases lying between them. This CDR3 has 17 amino acids. CDR3 in amino acids: CASNPPGQTYSNQPQHF. CDR3 coding DNA: TGTGCCAGCAACCCTCCAGGACAGACTTATAGCAATCAGCCCCAGCATTTT.

This clone was observed a few times. The V gene is TRBV9, the J gene TRBJ1-1; tentatively, D is TRBD1 (6 bases). Trimming removed 0 bases at V and 6 bases at J, with 12 bases between. This CDR3 has 14 residues. CDR1 and CDR2 (germline): SGDLS, YYNGEE. The CDR3 loop is CASSVAGGGSEAFF. For the CDR3, the DNA is TGTGCCAGCAGCGTAGCGGGGGGCGGCTCTGAAGCTTTCTTT.